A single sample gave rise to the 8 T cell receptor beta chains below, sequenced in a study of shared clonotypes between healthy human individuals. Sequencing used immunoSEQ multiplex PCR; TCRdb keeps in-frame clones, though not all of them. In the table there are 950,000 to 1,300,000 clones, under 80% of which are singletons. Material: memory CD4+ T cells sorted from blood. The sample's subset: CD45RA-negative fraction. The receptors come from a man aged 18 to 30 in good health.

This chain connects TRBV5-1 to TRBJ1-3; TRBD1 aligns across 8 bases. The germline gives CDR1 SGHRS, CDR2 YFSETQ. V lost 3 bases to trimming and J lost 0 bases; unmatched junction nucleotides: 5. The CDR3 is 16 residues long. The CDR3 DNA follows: TGCGCCAGCAGCTGGGACAGGCAAGACTCTGGAAACACCATATATTTT. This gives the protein CASSWDRQDSGNTIYF.

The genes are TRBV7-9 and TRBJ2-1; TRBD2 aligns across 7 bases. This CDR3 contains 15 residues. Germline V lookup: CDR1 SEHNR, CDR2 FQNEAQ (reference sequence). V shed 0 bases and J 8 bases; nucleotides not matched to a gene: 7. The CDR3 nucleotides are TGTGCCAGCAGCTTAGCTCTGGGGGGGTTCGATGAGCAGTTCTTC. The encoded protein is CASSLALGGFDEQFF.

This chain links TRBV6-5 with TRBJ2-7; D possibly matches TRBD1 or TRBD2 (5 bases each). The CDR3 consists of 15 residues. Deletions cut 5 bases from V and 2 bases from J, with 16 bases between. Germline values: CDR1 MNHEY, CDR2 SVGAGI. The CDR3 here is CASSRPGTLTYEQYF. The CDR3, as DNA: TGTGCCAGCAGTCGCCCCGGGACGCTTACCTACGAGCAGTACTTC.

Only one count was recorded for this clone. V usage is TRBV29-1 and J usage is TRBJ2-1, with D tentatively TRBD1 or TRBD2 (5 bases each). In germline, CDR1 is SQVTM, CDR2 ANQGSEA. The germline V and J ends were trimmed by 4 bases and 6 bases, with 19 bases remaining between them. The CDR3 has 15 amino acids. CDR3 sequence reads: CSVATDKEVLNEQFF. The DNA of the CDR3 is TGCAGCGTTGCAACGGACAAGGAGGTCCTCAATGAGCAGTTCTTC.

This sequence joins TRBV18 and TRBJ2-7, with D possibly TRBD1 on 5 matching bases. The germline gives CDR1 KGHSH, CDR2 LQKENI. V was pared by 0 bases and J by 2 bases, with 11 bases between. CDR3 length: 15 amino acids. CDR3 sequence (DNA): TGTGCCAGCTCACCACCGGCGACAGACGCCTACGAGCAGTACTTC. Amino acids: CASSPPATDAYEQYF.

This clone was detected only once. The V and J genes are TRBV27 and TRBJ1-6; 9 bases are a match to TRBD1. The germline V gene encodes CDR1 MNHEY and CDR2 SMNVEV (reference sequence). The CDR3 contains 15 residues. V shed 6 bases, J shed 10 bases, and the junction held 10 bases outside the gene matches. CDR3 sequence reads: CASSNSGTGNSPLHF. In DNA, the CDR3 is TGTGCCAGCAGCAATTCAGGGACAGGGAACTCACCCCTCCACTTT.

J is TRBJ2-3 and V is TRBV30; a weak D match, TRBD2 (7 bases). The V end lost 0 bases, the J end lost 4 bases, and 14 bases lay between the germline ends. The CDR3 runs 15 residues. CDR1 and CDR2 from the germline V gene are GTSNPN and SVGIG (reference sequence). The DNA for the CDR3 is TGTGCCTGGAGTGTCTGGGGGGGCGGCGCAGATACGCAGTATTTT. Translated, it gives CAWSVWGGGADTQYF. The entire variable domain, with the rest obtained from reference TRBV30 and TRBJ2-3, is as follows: SQTIHQWPATLVQPVGSPLSLECTVEGTSNPNLYWYRQAAGRGLQLLFYSVGIGQISSEVPQNLSASRPQDRQFILSSKKLLLSDSGFYLCAWSVWGGGADTQYFGPGTRLTVL.

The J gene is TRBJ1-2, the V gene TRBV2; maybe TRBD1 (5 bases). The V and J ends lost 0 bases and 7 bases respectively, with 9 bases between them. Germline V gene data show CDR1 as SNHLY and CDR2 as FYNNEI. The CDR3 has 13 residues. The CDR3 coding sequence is TGTGCCAGCAGTGAAGCGCTTCAGGGTGGCTACACCTTC. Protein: CASSEALQGGYTF.